The 4 T cell receptor beta chains below come from one sample, sequenced in a study of monozygotic twins with inflammatory bowel disease. TCRdb reanalyzed the 5' RACE reads, giving one entry per CDR3 protein sequence and no DNA. This sample's clone table lists 120,000 to 150,000 distinct CDR3 sequences. Sequencing was done on a sample of blood. Source of these receptors: a human donor with ulcerative colitis or Crohn's disease, or a healthy co-twin of an affected twin (not recorded which).

This chain links TRBV12-3 or TRBV12-4 with TRBJ1-5; TCRdb gives TRBD1 as the D gene, but with no DNA this cannot be confirmed. The CDR3 consists of 15 residues. CDR3 region: CASGSGQPGDQPQHF.

CDR3 in amino acids: CASSRDLGSEQYF. This chain connects TRBV7-9 to TRBJ2-7; the TCRdb D gene call, TRBD2, has no DNA to confirm it. The CDR3 totals 13 residues. Per germline, CDR1 SEHNR and CDR2 FQNEAQ (reference sequence).

The chain uses TRBV12-3 or TRBV12-4 and TRBJ2-3; the TRBD1 assignment by TCRdb is unverifiable without DNA. CDR3 size: 14 residues. CDR3 sequence: CASSRTGTTDTQYF.

J is TRBJ1-4 and V is TRBV7-9; TCRdb's assignment of TRBD1 cannot be checked, as there is no DNA. This CDR3 is 14 amino acids long. Germline values: CDR1 SEHNR, CDR2 FQNEAQ (reference sequence). CDR3 in amino acids: CASRSDRLGEKLFF. Drawing the rest from reference TRBV7-9 and TRBJ1-4, the complete variable domain is DTGVSQNPRHKITKRGQNVTFRCDPISEHNRLYWYRQTLGQGPEFLTYFQNEAQLEKSRLLSDRFSAERPKGSFSTLEIQRTEQGDSAMYLCASRSDRLGEKLFFGSGTQLSVL.